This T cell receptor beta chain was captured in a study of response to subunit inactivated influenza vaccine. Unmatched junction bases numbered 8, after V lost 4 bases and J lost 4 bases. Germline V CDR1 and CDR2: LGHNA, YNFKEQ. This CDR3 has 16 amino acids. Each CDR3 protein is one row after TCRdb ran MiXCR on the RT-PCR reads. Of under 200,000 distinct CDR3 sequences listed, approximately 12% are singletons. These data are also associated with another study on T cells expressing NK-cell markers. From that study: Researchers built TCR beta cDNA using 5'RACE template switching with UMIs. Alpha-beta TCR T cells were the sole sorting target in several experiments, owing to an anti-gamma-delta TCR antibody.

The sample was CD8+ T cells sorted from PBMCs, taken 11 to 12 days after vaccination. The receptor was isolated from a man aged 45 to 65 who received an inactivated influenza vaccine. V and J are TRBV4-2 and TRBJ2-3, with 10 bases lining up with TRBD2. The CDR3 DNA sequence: TGTGCCAGCAGCCCCCGGACTAGCGGCCTCGCAGATACGCAGTATTTT. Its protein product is CASSPRTSGLADTQYF.